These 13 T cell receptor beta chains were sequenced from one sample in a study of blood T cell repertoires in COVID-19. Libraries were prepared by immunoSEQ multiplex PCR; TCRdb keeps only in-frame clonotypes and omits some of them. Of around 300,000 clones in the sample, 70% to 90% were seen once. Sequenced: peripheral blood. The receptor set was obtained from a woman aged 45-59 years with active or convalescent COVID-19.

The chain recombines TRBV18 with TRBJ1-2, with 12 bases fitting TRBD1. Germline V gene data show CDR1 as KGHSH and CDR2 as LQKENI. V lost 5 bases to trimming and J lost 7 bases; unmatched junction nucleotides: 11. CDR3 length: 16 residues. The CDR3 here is CASSIAPGQGAVGYTF. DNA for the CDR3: TGTGCCAGCTCAATAGCGCCGGGACAGGGGGCTGTTGGCTACACCTTC.

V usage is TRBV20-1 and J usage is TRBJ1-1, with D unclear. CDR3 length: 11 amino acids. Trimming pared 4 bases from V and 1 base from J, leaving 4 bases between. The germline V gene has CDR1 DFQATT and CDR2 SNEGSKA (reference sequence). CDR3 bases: TGCAGTGCTAACGGGAACACTGAAGCTTTCTTT. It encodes CSANGNTEAFF.

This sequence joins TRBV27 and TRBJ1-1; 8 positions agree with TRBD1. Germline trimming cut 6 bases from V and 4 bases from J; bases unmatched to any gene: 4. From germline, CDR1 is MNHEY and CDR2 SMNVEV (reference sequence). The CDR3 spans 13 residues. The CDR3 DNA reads TGTGCCAGCAGGCAAACAGGGGGCACTGAAGCTTTCTTT. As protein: CASRQTGGTEAFF.

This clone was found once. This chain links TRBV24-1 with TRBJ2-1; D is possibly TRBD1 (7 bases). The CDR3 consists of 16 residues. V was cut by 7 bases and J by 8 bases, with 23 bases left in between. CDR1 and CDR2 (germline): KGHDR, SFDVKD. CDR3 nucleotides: TGTGCCACCAGCCCTTCGGGGGTTGGGACAGTCGATGAGCAGTTCTTC. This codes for CATSPSGVGTVDEQFF.

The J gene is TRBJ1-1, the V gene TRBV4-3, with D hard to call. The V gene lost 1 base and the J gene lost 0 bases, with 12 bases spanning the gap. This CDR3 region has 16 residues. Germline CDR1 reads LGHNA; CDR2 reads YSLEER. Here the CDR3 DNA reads TGCGCCAGCAGCCAAGGAGGGCCCGGAATGAACACTGAAGCTTTCTTT. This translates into CASSQGGPGMNTEAFF.

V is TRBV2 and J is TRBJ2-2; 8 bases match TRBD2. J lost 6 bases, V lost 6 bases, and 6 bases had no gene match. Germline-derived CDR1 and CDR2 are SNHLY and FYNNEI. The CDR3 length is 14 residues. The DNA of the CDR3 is TGTGCCAGCAGGGTTAGCGGGGCCCCCGGGGAGCTGTTTTTT. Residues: CASRVSGAPGELFF.

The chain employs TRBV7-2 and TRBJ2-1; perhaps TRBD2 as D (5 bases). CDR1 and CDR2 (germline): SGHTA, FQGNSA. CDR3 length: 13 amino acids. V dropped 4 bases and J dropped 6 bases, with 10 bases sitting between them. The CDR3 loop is CASSSQSGNEQFF. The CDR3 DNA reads TGTGCCAGCAGCTCGCAAAGCGGCAATGAGCAGTTCTTC.

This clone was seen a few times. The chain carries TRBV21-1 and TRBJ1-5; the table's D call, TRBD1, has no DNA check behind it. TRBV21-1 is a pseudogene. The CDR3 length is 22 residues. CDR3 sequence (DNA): TGTGCCAGCAGCAAAGTAAACAATAACAGGGGCGTTACGAGTAGAAGCAATCAGCCCCAGCATTTT. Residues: CASSKVNNNRGVTSRSNQPQHF.

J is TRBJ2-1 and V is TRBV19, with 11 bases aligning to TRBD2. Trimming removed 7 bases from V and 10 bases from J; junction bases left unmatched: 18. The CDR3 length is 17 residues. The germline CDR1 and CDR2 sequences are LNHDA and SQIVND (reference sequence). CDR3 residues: CASKRSFGTSGTPEQFF. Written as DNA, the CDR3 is TGTGCCAGTAAGAGATCGTTCGGGACTAGCGGTACACCCGAGCAGTTCTTC.

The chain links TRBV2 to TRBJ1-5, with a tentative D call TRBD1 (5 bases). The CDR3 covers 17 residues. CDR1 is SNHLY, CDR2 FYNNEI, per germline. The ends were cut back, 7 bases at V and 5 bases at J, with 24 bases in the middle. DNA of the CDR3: TGTGCCAGCAATAAAGCTTGGGGCCTCAGGAGAGATCAGCCCCAGCATTTT. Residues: CASNKAWGLRRDQPQHF.

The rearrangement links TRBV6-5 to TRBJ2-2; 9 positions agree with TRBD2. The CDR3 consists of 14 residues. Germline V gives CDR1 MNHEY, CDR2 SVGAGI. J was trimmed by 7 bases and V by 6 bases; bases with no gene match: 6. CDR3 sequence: CASRSLAGIGELFF. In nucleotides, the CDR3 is TGTGCCAGCAGATCTCTAGCGGGGATCGGGGAGCTGTTTTTT.

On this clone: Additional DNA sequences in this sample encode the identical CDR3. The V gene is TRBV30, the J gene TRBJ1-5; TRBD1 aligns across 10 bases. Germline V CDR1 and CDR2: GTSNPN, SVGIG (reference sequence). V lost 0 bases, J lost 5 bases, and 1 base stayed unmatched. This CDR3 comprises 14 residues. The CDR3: CAWSVGQGDQPQHF. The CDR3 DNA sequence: TGTGCCTGGAGTGTAGGACAGGGGGATCAGCCCCAGCATTTT.

The CDR3 sequence: CASSSTGGSTEAFF. The CDR3 DNA reads TGTGCCAGCAGCTCGACAGGGGGGAGCACTGAAGCTTTCTTT. J is TRBJ1-1 and V is TRBV7-3, with 9 bases fitting TRBD1. CDR1 is SGHTA and CDR2 is FQGTGA in the germline V gene. The CDR3 runs 14 residues. Trimming at V came to 4 bases and at J to 4 bases, leaving 4 bases not matched to a gene.